The text below deals with one T cell receptor (beta chain). Its specificity is unknown. The data are from a study of shared clonotypes between healthy human individuals. The germline CDR1 and CDR2 sequences are MDHEN and SYDVKM. V trimming: 5 bases; J trimming: 4 bases; junction bases outside the gene matches: 14. The CDR3 is 17 residues long. Naivety among CD8 cells was defined by CD45RO negativity and positive CCR7 selection, thereby excluding terminally differentiated effector memory CD45RA+ cells. Findings of the study overall: Among non-shared clonotypes, generation probabilities were lower than among those shared by all four donors.

Data came from immunoSEQ multiplex PCR; TCRdb stores just in-frame clones and leaves some out. The sample has around 2,000,000 clones, about 92% seen once; the top ten hold around 1.7%. V and J are TRBV28 and TRBJ1-3, with 7 bases identical to TRBD1. This receptor was obtained from a man in his late teens or twenties in good health. Some clones in this sample may be carry-over from other donors' samples. The sample taken for sequencing was naive CD8+ T cells from PBMCs. Written as DNA, the CDR3 is TGTGCCAGCAGTCTCCCCACCGACAGGGAGCGCGGAAACACCATATATTTT. Protein product: CASSLPTDRERGNTIYF.